This T cell receptor (beta chain) derives from a study of cytomegalovirus exposure and HLA in healthy donors. PCR involved 60 Vbeta and 13 Jbeta primers. Assay: immunoSEQ multiplex PCR; the TCRdb copy retains only in-frame clones and omits some. The repertoire includes more than 85,000 clones, roughly three quarters of them detected once, and approximately 8% sits in the top ten. CDR3 size: 17 residues. Deletions cut 3 bases from V and 0 bases from J, with 18 bases between. Germline CDR1 reads MDHEN; CDR2 reads SYDVKM. This clone showed up just once. This chain links TRBV28 with TRBJ2-7, with D perhaps TRBD2 (5 bases). The TCR sequence derives from a female donor in good health and CMV-seronegative. The sample was PBMCs. As DNA, the CDR3 is TGTGCCAGCAGTTTTATAACCGGGATTTTGCGCTCCTACGAGCAGTACTTC. Its protein product is CASSFITGILRSYEQYF.